The rows below give T cell receptor beta chains drawn from one sample of a study of blood T cell repertoires in COVID-19. TCRdb keeps only in-frame clones here, not all; method: immunoSEQ multiplex PCR. Counted here are approximately 350,000 clones, over 70% occurring once; the ten biggest clones make up over 6%. The specimen sequenced was peripheral blood. Source of these receptors: a woman aged 45-65 years with COVID-19, enrolled during active disease. Both conserved end residues are part of each CDR3. D genes are given only for firm matches. Clone size is shown for a subset of rows, as once, few, many or a class of expanded clone.

TRBJ2-1	TRBD2	TRBV3-1/TRBV3-2	.	CASSQVAGEGNEQFF	TGTGCCAGCAGCCAAGTAGCGGGAGAGGGCAATGAGCAGTTCTTC
TRBJ2-2	TRBD1	TRBV5-1	.	CASQTGGLPGGELFF	TGCGCCAGCCAGACAGGGGGCCTCCCCGGCGGGGAGCTGTTTTTT
TRBJ2-3	TRBD2	TRBV30	.	CAWTVAAGGLNLYF	TGTGCCTGGACGGTGGCAGCGGGAGGACTGAACCTGTATTTT
TRBJ2-7	TRBD2	TRBV12-5	once	CASALGLAGTYEQYF	TGTGCTAGTGCCCTAGGACTAGCGGGAACCTACGAGCAGTACTTC
TRBJ2-7	.	TRBV4-1	.	CASSQKGGPAYEQYF	TGCGCCAGCAGCCAAAAAGGCGGCCCAGCCTACGAGCAGTACTTC
TRBJ2-7	.	TRBV12-5	.	CASGAGVREQYF	TGTGCTAGTGGAGCAGGGGTTCGAGAGCAGTACTTC
TRBJ2-7	TRBD2	TRBV19	.	CASSMAGGAYEQYF	TGTGCCAGTAGTATGGCGGGAGGGGCCTACGAGCAGTACTTC
TRBJ2-5	.	TRBV12-2	.	CASRWPSLAGAGETQYF	TGTGCAAGTCGCTGGCCCTCACTAGCGGGAGCGGGAGAGACCCAGTACTTC
TRBJ1-1	.	TRBV4-3	.	CASSQDVTGRSTEAFF	TGCGCCAGCAGCCAAGATGTTACGGGAAGGAGCACTGAAGCTTTCTTT
TRBJ2-1	.	TRBV3-1/TRBV3-2	.	CASRLVDEQFF	TGTGCCAGCAGACTTGTCGATGAGCAGTTCTTC
TRBJ2-1	.	TRBV5-1	.	CASSFSGAAYNEQFF	TGCGCCAGCAGCTTTAGCGGAGCCGCTTACAATGAGCAGTTCTTC
TRBJ2-5	TRBD1	TRBV18	.	CASSPVRDRASETQYF	TGTGCCAGCTCACCAGTTAGGGACAGGGCCTCGGAGACCCAGTACTTC
TRBJ2-1	TRBD2	TRBV19	.	CASSIGLAGANNEQFF	TGTGCCAGTAGTATAGGGCTAGCGGGAGCGAACAATGAGCAGTTCTTC
TRBJ1-1	.	TRBV16	few	CASSQFRGGTEAFF	TGTGCCAGCAGCCAATTCAGAGGGGGCACTGAAGCTTTCTTT
TRBJ1-1	TRBD1	TRBV11-3	.	CASSFGQGSPNTEAFF	TGTGCCAGCAGCTTTGGACAGGGCAGCCCGAACACTGAAGCTTTCTTT
TRBJ2-2	TRBD1	TRBV2	.	CASKGQGISGELFF	TGTGCCAGCAAAGGACAGGGGATCTCCGGGGAGCTGTTTTTT